The 14 T cell receptor beta chains listed next were all sequenced from one sample in a study of blood T cell repertoires in COVID-19. Sequenced by immunoSEQ multiplex PCR; TCRdb stores in-frame clones only, minus some. The data hold 200,000 to 250,000 clones, with roughly 87% observed a single time. Sequences were obtained from peripheral blood. These receptors were obtained from a man between 40 and 49 years old with active or convalescent COVID-19.

The chain recombines TRBV23-1 with TRBJ1-5; no clear D. TRBV23-1 qualifies as an ORF whose function is uncertain. Trimming took off 0 bases at V and 9 bases at J, with 21 bases between the two ends. The CDR3 is made up of 17 amino acids. This CDR3 is CASSQSLCLRRLRPQHF. The CDR3 DNA reads as TGCGCCAGCAGTCAATCCCTATGTTTGAGGCGCCTTCGGCCCCAGCATTTT.

The chain employs TRBV11-2 and TRBJ2-6; weak D call: TRBD1 (5 bases). The CDR3 spans 17 residues. CDR1 and CDR2 from the germline V gene are SGHAT and FQNNGV. The V end was cut by 5 bases, the J end by 0 bases, with 14 bases between. CDR3 residues: CASSARQILSGANVLTF. DNA for the CDR3: TGTGCCAGCAGCGCCCGACAGATACTCTCTGGGGCCAACGTCCTGACTTTC.

The chain links TRBV18 to TRBJ2-1, with D perhaps TRBD1 (5 bases). Germline-derived CDR1 and CDR2 are KGHSH and LQKENI. The CDR3 totals 12 residues. V was clipped by 5 bases and J by 10 bases, with 12 bases between them. The CDR3 bases are TGTGCCAGCTCAGGGGTAGCAGGGGAGCAGTTCTTC. It codes for CASSGVAGEQFF.

The chain couples TRBV24-1 to TRBJ1-6, with 7 bases identical to TRBD1. Trimming at V came to 4 bases and at J to 6 bases, leaving 2 bases not matched to a gene. Germline V gene sequence: CDR1 KGHDR, CDR2 SFDVKD. The CDR3 runs to 14 residues. The chain's CDR3 is CATSERGPNSPLHF. The DNA for the CDR3 is TGTGCCACCAGTGAAAGGGGGCCTAATTCACCCCTCCACTTT.

The chain couples TRBV7-8 to TRBJ1-4, with D possibly TRBD1 on 6 matching bases. CDR1 is SGHVS, CDR2 FQNEAQ, per germline. The CDR3 contains 17 residues. The ends were cut back, 2 bases at V and 0 bases at J, with 13 bases in the middle. DNA of the CDR3: TGTGCCAGCAGCTTACCACAGGGATCAACAACTAATGAAAAACTGTTTTTT. As protein: CASSLPQGSTTNEKLFF.

This chain connects TRBV28 to TRBJ2-7; D might be TRBD1 (5 bases). This CDR3 contains 16 residues. V was shortened by 0 bases and J by 2 bases, with 14 bases between the two germline ends. Germline V gene lookup returns CDR1 MDHEN and CDR2 SYDVKM. The CDR3 nucleotides are TGTGCCAGCAGTTTATGGAGTACAGGCCGTACCTACGAGCAGTACTTC. This translates into CASSLWSTGRTYEQYF.

This clone was detected once. The chain couples TRBV6-5 to TRBJ1-2; the match to TRBD1 covers 7 bases. Germline lookup yields CDR1 MNHEY and CDR2 SVGAGI. V trimming: 0 bases; J trimming: 4 bases; junction bases outside the gene matches: 2. CDR3 length: 14 amino acids. DNA of the CDR3: TGTGCCAGCAGTTACTCAACAGGGGCCTATGGCTACACCTTC. Protein: CASSYSTGAYGYTF.

This rearrangement joins TRBV27 to TRBJ1-1; a weak D match, TRBD1 (5 bases). Germline assignment: CDR1 MNHEY and CDR2 SMNVEV (reference sequence). The CDR3 contains 13 residues. With 6 bases removed from V and 8 bases from J, the gap between germline ends came to 16 bases. CDR3 sequence reads: CASRSSRQTEAFF. The CDR3 DNA is TGTGCCAGCAGGAGTAGTAGACAGACCGAAGCTTTCTTT.

This clone was picked up one time. This CDR3 reads CASSERQGLNTEAFF. The DNA of the CDR3 is TGCGCCAGCAGCGAACGACAGGGGCTGAACACTGAAGCTTTCTTT. This rearrangement joins TRBV5-1 to TRBJ1-1, with 8 positions matching TRBD1. The length of the CDR3 is 15 residues. Trimming cost V 4 bases and J 0 bases; bases outside gene matches: 5. Germline CDR1 and CDR2: SGHRS and YFSETQ. The entire variable domain, with the rest obtained from reference TRBV5-1 and TRBJ1-1, is as follows: KAGVTQTPRYLIKTRGQQVTLSCSPISGHRSVSWYQQTPGQGLQFLFEYFSETQRNKGNFPGRFSGRQFSNSRSEMNVSTLELGDSALYLCASSERQGLNTEAFFGQGTRLTVV.

In DNA form, the CDR3 reads TGTGCCACCAGGATGACAGCCCAGAGGGAAAAACTGTTTTTT. Protein: CATRMTAQREKLFF. The J gene is TRBJ1-4, the V gene TRBV15, with a weak D call TRBD1 (5 bases). Deletions cut 6 bases from V and 8 bases from J, with 16 bases between. The CDR3 runs to 14 residues. Germline V CDR1 and CDR2: LNHNV, YYDKDF (reference sequence).

V and J are TRBV27 and TRBJ2-3, with D possibly matching TRBD2 (5 bases). Germline CDR1 MNHEY, CDR2 SMNVEV (reference sequence). The germline V and J ends were trimmed by 7 bases and 4 bases, with 12 bases remaining between them. The CDR3 is 13 residues long. CDR3 region: CASNLRGSDTQYF. The CDR3 DNA reads as TGTGCCAGCAACCTACGGGGATCAGATACGCAGTATTTT.

The chain links TRBV7-9 to TRBJ1-2, with 7 positions matching TRBD1. Germline V CDR1 and CDR2: SEHNR, FQNEAQ (reference sequence). V was pared by 7 bases and J by 4 bases, with 9 bases of the junction left unmatched. The CDR3 is 14 amino acids. The CDR3 is CASNPKQGSYGYTF. The CDR3 DNA reads TGTGCCAGCAACCCGAAACAGGGGAGCTATGGCTACACCTTC.

This chain joins TRBV9 and TRBJ1-3, with a weak D call TRBD1 (5 bases). Trimming removed 5 bases from V and 0 bases from J, with 6 bases in between. The CDR3 is made up of 13 amino acids. In germline, CDR1 is SGDLS, CDR2 YYNGEE. CDR3 in DNA: TGTGCCAGCAGAGGGGACTCTGGAAACACCATATATTTT. Protein: CASRGDSGNTIYF. The full variable domain, its missing parts supplied by reference TRBV9 and TRBJ1-3, is DSGVTQTPKHLITATGQRVTLRCSPRSGDLSVYWYQQSLDQGLQFLIQYYNGEERAKGNILERFSAQQFPDLHSELNLSSLELGDSALYFCASRGDSGNTIYFGEGSWLTVV.

This clone was counted only a few times. The gene calls are TRBV19 and TRBJ1-6, with a possible D match to TRBD1 (5 bases). V was trimmed by 8 bases and J by 0 bases, leaving 17 bases between them. CDR1 LNHDA and CDR2 SQIVND come from the germline V gene (reference sequence). This CDR3 has 17 residues. DNA for the CDR3: TGTGCCAGTCAGCCCGACAGACAGATCTCCTATAATTCACCCCTCCACTTT. Its protein is CASQPDRQISYNSPLHF.